This record concerns one T cell receptor beta chain sequence. TCRdb independently ran MiXCR on the reads; one entry per CDR3 protein. The table records about 150,000 distinct CDR3 sequences, 20% to 25% of them present only once. This sample is part of a study of T cell repertoires in cytomegalovirus infection. The overall study: Public TCR beta signatures marked donors with CMV infection and the matching HLA.

J was trimmed by 2 bases and V by 5 bases; bases with no gene match: 7. The CDR3 is 16 amino acids. Germline CDR1 SGHTA, CDR2 FQGTGA. This rearrangement joins TRBV7-3 to TRBJ1-1, with TRBD1 matching over 11 bases. This TCR derives from a human donor in good health (CMV status not recorded). Some clones in this sample may be carry-over from other donors' samples. The sequencing sample was made of PBMCs. CDR3 DNA sequence: TGTGCCAGCAGCCCCGGACAGGGGGCGTTTAACACTGAAGCTTTCTTT. Amino acids: CASSPGQGAFNTEAFF.